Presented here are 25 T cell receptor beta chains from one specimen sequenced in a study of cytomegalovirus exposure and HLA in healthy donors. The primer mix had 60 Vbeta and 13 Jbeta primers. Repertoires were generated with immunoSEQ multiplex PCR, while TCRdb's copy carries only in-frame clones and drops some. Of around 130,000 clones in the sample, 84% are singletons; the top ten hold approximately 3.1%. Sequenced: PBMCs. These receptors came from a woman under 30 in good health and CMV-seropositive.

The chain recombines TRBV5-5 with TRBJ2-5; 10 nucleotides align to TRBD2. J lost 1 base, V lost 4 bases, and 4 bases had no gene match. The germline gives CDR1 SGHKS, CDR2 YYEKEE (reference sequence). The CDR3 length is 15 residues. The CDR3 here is CASSQLAGAQETQYF. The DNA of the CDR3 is TGTGCCAGCAGCCAGCTAGCGGGGGCCCAAGAGACCCAGTACTTC.

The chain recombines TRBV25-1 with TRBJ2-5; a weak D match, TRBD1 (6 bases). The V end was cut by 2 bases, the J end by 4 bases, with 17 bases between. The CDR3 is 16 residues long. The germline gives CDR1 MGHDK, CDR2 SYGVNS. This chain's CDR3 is CASSEPDSRTVETQYF. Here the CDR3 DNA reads TGTGCCAGCAGTGAACCGGACTCCAGGACAGTAGAGACCCAGTACTTC.

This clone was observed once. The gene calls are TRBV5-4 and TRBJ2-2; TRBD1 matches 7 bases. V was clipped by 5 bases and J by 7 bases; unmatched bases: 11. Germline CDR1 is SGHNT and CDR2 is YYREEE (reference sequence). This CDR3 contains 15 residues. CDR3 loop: CASRRQGRGLGELFF. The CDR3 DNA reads TGTGCCAGCAGGCGACAGGGAAGAGGCCTCGGGGAGCTGTTTTTT.

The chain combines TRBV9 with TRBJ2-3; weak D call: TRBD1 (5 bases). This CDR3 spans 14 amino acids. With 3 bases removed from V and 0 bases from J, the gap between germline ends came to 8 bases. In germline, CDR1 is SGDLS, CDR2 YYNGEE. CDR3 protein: CASSGYRSTDTQYF. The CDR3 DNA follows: TGTGCCAGCAGCGGATACAGGAGCACAGATACGCAGTATTTT.

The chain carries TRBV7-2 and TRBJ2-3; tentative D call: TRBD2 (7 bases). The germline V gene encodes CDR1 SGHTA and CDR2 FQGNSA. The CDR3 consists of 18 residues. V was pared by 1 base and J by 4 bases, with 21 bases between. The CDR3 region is CASSLGWRGGQKADTQYF. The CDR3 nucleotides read TGTGCCAGCAGCTTAGGGTGGAGGGGGGGCCAAAAAGCAGATACGCAGTATTTT. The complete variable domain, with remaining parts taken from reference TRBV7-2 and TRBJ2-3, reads GAGVSQSPSNKVTEKGKDVELRCDPISGHTALYWYRQSLGQGLEFLIYFQGNSAPDKSGLPSDRFSAERTGGSVSTLTIQRTQQEDSAVYLCASSLGWRGGQKADTQYFGPGTRLTVL.

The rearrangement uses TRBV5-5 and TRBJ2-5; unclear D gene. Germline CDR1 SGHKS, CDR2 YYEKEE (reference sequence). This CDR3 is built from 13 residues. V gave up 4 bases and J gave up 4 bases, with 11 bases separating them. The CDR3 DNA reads TGTGCCAGCAGCCCTCGTTCGGTAGAGACCCAGTACTTC. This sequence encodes CASSPRSVETQYF.

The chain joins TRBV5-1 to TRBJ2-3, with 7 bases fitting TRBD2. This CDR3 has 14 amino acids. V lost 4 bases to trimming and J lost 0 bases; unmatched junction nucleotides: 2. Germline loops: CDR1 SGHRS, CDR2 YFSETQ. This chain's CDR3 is CASSPGGSTDTQYF. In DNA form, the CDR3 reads TGCGCCAGCAGCCCCGGGGGGAGCACAGATACGCAGTATTTT.

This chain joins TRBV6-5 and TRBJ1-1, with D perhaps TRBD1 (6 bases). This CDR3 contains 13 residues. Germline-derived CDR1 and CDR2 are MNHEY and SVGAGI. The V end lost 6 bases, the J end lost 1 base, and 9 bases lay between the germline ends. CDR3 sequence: CASRPGQNTEAFF. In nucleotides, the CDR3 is TGTGCCAGCAGACCGGGACAGAACACTGAAGCTTTCTTT.

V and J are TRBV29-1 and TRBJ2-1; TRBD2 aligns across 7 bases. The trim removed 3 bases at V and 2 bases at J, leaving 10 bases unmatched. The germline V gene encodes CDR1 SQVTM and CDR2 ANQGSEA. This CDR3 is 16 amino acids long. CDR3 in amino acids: CSVEARAGGTYNEQFF. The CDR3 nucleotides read TGCAGCGTTGAGGCCAGGGCCGGGGGGACCTACAATGAGCAGTTCTTC.

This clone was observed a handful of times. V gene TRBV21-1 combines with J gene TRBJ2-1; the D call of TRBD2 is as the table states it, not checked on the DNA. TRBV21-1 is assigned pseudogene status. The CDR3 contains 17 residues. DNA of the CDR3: TGTGCCAGCAGCAAGGGGCTAGCGGGGGGAACCTACAATGAGCAGTTCTTC. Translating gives CASSKGLAGGTYNEQFF.

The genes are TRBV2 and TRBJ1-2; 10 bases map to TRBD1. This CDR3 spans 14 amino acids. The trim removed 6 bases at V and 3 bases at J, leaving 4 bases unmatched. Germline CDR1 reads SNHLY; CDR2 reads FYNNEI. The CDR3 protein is CASSLDRGDYGYTF. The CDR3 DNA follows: TGTGCCAGCAGCCTGGACAGGGGGGACTATGGCTACACCTTC.

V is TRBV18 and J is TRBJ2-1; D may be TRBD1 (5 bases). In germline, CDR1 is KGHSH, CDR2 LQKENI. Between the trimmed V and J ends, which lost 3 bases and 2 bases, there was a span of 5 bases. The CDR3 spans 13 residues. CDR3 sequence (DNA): TGTGCCAGCTCACCGGGGCCCTACAATGAGCAGTTCTTC. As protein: CASSPGPYNEQFF.

The chain's CDR3 is CASSTRLAGVQETQYF. For the CDR3, the DNA is TGTGCCAGCAGCACGCGACTAGCGGGGGTGCAAGAGACCCAGTACTTC. The chain uses TRBV7-2 and TRBJ2-5, with TRBD2 matching over 12 bases. Unmatched junction bases numbered 6, after V lost 5 bases and J lost 2 bases. CDR3 length equals 16 residues. Germline assignment: CDR1 SGHTA and CDR2 FQGNSA.

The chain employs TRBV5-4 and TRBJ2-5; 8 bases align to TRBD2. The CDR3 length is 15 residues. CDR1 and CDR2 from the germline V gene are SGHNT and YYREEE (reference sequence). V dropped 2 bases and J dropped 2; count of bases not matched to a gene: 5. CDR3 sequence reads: CASSFTAGEQETQYF. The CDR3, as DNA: TGTGCCAGCAGCTTTACAGCGGGGGAACAAGAGACCCAGTACTTC. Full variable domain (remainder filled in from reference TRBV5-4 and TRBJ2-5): ETGVTQSPTHLIKTRGQQVTLRCSSQSGHNTVSWYQQALGQGPQFIFQYYREEENGRGNFPPRFSGLQFPNYSSELNVNALELDDSALYLCASSFTAGEQETQYFGPGTRLLVL.

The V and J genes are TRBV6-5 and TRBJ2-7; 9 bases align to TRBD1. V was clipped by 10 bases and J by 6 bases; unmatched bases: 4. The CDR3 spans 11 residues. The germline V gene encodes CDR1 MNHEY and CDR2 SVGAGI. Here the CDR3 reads CATRTGVEQYF. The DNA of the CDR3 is TGTGCCACACGGACAGGGGTCGAGCAGTACTTC.

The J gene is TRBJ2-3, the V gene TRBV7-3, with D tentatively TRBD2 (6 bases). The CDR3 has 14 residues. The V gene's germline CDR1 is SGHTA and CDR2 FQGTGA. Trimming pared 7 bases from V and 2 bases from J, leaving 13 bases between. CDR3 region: CASKRAGTTDTQYF. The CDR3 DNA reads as TGTGCCAGCAAACGCGCGGGGACCACAGATACGCAGTATTTT.

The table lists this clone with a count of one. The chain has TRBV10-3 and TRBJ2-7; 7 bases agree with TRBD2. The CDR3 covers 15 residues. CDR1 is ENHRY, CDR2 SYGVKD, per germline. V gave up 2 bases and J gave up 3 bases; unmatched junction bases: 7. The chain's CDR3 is CAISEGRGILYEQYF. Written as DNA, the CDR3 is TGTGCCATCAGTGAGGGGCGGGGGATACTCTACGAGCAGTACTTC.

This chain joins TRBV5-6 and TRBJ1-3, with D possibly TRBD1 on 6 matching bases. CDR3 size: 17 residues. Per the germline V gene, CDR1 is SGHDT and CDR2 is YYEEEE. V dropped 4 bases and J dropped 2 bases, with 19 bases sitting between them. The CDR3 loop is CASSLLQASGAGNTIYF. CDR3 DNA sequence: TGTGCCAGCAGCCTTTTACAGGCTTCAGGGGCTGGAAACACCATATATTTT.

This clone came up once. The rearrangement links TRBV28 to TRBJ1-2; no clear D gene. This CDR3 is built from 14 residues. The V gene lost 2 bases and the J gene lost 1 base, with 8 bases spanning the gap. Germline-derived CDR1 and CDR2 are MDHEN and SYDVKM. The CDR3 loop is CASSLEFVNYGYTF. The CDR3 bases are TGTGCCAGCAGTTTAGAGTTCGTTAACTATGGCTACACCTTC.

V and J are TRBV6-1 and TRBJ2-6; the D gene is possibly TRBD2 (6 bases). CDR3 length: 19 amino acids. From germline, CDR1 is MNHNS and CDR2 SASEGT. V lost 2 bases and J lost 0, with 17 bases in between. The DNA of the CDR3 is TGTGCCAGCAGTGAAACGGCGGCGGGGCTTCCCTCTGGGGCCAACGTCCTGACTTTC. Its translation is CASSETAAGLPSGANVLTF.

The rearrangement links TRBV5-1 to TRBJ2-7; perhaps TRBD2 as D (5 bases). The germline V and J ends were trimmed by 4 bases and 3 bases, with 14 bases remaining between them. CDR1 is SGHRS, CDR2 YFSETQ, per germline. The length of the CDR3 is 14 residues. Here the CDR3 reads CASSRPGGSYEQYF. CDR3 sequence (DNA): TGCGCCAGCAGCCGCCCCGGTGGGAGCTACGAGCAGTACTTC.

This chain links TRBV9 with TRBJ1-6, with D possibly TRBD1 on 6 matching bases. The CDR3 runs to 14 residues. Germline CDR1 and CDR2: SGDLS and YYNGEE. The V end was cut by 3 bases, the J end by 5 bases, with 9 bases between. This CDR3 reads CASSARTDNSPLHF. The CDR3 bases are TGTGCCAGCAGCGCGCGGACAGATAATTCACCCCTCCACTTT.

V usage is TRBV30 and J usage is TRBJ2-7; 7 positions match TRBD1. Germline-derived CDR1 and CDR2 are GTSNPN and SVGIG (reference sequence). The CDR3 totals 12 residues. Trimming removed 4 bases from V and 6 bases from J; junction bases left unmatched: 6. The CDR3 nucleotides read TGTGCCTGGACGACAGGGTACGGCGAGCAGTACTTC. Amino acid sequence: CAWTTGYGEQYF.

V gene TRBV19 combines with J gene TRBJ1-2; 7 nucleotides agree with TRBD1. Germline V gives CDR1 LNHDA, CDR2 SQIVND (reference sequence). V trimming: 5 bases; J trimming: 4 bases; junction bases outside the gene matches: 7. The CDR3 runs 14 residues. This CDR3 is CASSGQGGAYGYTF. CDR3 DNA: TGTGCCAGTAGTGGCCAGGGGGGAGCCTATGGCTACACCTTC.

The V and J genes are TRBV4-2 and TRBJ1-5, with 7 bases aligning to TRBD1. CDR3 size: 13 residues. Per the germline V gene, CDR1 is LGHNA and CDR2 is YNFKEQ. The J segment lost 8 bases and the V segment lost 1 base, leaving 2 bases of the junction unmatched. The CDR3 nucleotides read TGTGCCAGCAGCCAAGCCCAGGGGGAGCCCCAGCATTTT. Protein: CASSQAQGEPQHF.